This T cell receptor (beta chain) is from a study of shared clonotypes between healthy human individuals. Study-wide points: The naive CD4 repertoires of four donors were compared, and 5% to 6.5% of clonotypes were shared. The genetic and exposure-history diversity represented was limited by few donors.

The table came from immunoSEQ multiplex PCR; TCRdb's copy has only in-frame clones and leaves some out. In the table there are roughly 1,100,000 clones, 65% to 75% of which are singletons. A remark on this clone: The antigen remains unidentified.

Germline loops: CDR1 LNHDA, CDR2 SQIVND (reference sequence). The CDR3 spans 15 residues. The junction had 5 bases not matched to a gene; V was cut back by 4 bases and J by 4 bases. The TCR originated in a man younger than 35 in good health. The source material was memory CD4+ T cells sorted from blood. Subset here: CD45RA-negative fraction. The rearrangement uses TRBV19 and TRBJ1-5; 9 bases align to TRBD1. CDR3 residues: CASSKRTGENQPQHF. The CDR3 DNA is TGTGCCAGTAGTAAGAGGACAGGGGAGAATCAGCCCCAGCATTTT.